This record covers a single T cell receptor (beta chain). The data originate from a study of shared clonotypes between healthy human individuals. The CDR3 runs to 14 residues. V lost 1 base and J lost 1, with 8 bases in between. Per the germline V gene, CDR1 is SGHTA and CDR2 is FQGNSA. Measured with immunoSEQ multiplex PCR; TCRdb has only the in-frame clones, and not every one. The top ten hold about 12% of the sample, which has a few hundred thousand clones, roughly 85% seen once. The sequenced sample consisted of PBMCs. This clonotype originated in a woman in her 40s in good health. Some clones in this sample may be carry-over from other donors' samples. V and J are TRBV7-2 and TRBJ2-7; TRBD2 might be the D (6 bases). The CDR3 DNA follows: TGTGCCAGCAGCTTAGGGCGGGGTTCCTACGAGCAGTACTTC. Its protein is CASSLGRGSYEQYF.